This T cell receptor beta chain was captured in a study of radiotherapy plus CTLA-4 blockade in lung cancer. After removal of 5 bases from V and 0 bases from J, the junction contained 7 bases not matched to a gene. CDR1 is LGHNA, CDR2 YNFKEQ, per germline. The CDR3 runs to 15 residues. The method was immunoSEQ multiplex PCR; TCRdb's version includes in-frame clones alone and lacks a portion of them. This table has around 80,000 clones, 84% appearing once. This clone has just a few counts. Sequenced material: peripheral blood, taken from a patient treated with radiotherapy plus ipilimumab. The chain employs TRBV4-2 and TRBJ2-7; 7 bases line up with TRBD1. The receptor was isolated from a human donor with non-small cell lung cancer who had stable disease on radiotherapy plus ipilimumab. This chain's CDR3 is CASSARDSGSYEQYF. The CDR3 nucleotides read TGTGCCAGCAGCGCCCGGGACAGTGGCTCCTACGAGCAGTACTTC.